The present T cell receptor beta chain was sequenced within a study of identical twins. The study, taken as a whole, reports: In drawing conclusions, the study used cross-sectional statistical analysis and did not follow the same donors.

Worth noting for this clonotype: Its antigen is as yet unknown.

TCRdb called the 5' RACE reads again in MiXCR, with one record for every CDR3 protein. The sample contains roughly 1.6 million distinct CDR3 sequences, 32% of which appear only once. This CDR3 is 14 amino acids long. Germline V lookup: CDR1 SEHNR, CDR2 FQNEAQ (reference sequence). V lost 5 bases and J lost 2, with 10 bases in between. Sequenced sample: cord blood. The source is a newborn girl in good health. The chain links TRBV7-9 to TRBJ1-3, with D possibly matching TRBD1 (5 bases). CDR3 sequence reads: CASSQGQAGNTIYF. The CDR3, as DNA: TGTGCCAGCAGCCAGGGTCAAGCTGGAAACACCATATATTTT.